A selection of T cell receptor beta chains follows, all from one sample in a study of cytomegalovirus exposure and HLA in healthy donors. TCRdb keeps only in-frame clones here, not all; method: immunoSEQ multiplex PCR. The data show about 61,000 clones, more than 70% seen once. Sequenced sample: PBMCs. Receptors originate from a man aged 30 to 45 in good health and CMV-seropositive. Each CDR3 is given with its conserved first and last residue. Each record gives: clone size, J gene, V gene, D gene, CDR3 protein, CDR3 DNA. The D gene is left open where the match is weak. Clone size is shown for a subset of rows, as once, few, many or a class of expanded clone.

>-|TRBJ2-1|TRBV5-5|-
CASSLGINEQFF
TGTGCCAGCAGCTTGGGTATCAATGAGCAGTTCTTC
>-|TRBJ2-3|TRBV2|TRBD1
CASSLGQGTDTQYF
TGTGCCAGCAGCCTCGGACAGGGAACAGATACGCAGTATTTT
>once|TRBJ1-1|TRBV5-6|TRBD1
CASSLTGGTEAFF
TGTGCCAGCAGCTTGACAGGGGGGACTGAAGCTTTCTTT
>once|TRBJ2-1|TRBV11-2|TRBD2
CASSYRWGRAPGEQFF
TGTGCCAGCAGCTACCGATGGGGGAGGGCCCCTGGGGAGCAGTTCTTC
>-|TRBJ2-7|TRBV5-4|TRBD1
CASSQDRGVLEQYF
TGTGCCAGCAGCCAGGACAGGGGCGTTCTCGAGCAGTACTTC
>once|TRBJ2-1|TRBV6-5|TRBD2
CASSYSGSEQFF
TGTGCCAGCAGTTATAGCGGGAGTGAGCAGTTCTTC
>-|TRBJ1-5|TRBV7-3|-
CASSSDFDSRTSNQPQHF
TGTGCCAGCAGCTCGGATTTTGACAGTAGGACTAGCAATCAGCCCCAGCATTTT
>-|TRBJ1-5|TRBV6-1|-
CASSELAGVGQPQHF
TGTGCCAGCAGTGAACTAGCAGGGGTTGGCCAGCCCCAGCATTTT
>-|TRBJ2-7|TRBV7-9|TRBD1
CASSSGTGVNEQYF
TGTGCCAGCAGCTCCGGGACAGGGGTAAACGAGCAGTACTTC
>-|TRBJ2-4|TRBV6-6|TRBD1
CASSYSGQGAKNIQYF
TGTGCCAGCAGTTACTCTGGACAGGGGGCCAAAAACATTCAGTACTTC
>-|TRBJ2-1|TRBV19|-
CASKPLGAALYNEQFF
TGTGCCAGTAAGCCCCTAGGAGCGGCCCTCTACAATGAGCAGTTCTTC
>-|TRBJ2-2|TRBV7-9|-
CASSLTGVSTGELFF
TGTGCCAGCAGCTTAACGGGAGTGAGCACCGGGGAGCTGTTTTTT
>-|TRBJ2-7|TRBV4-2|TRBD2
CASSPASGTSRSYEQYF
TGTGCCAGCAGCCCCGCTAGCGGGACTTCAAGATCCTACGAGCAGTACTTC
>-|TRBJ1-5|TRBV6-5|-
CASSEQGNQPQHF
TGTGCCAGCAGTGAGCAGGGCAATCAGCCCCAGCATTTT
>-|TRBJ2-1|TRBV7-2|-
CASSLVVPGGEQFF
TGTGCCAGCAGCTTAGTGGTTCCCGGAGGTGAGCAGTTCTTC
>-|TRBJ2-3|TRBV15|-
CATSASTPTSLRTDTQYF
TGTGCCACCAGCGCCTCGACTCCGACCAGCTTAAGGACAGATACGCAGTATTTT
>-|TRBJ2-7|TRBV28|-
CATSPASASYEQYF
TGTGCCACCAGCCCGGCTAGCGCCTCCTACGAGCAGTACTTC
>-|TRBJ2-2|TRBV11-1|-
CASSLDSGNTGELFF
TGTGCCAGCAGCCTCGATAGCGGGAACACCGGGGAGCTGTTTTTT
>-|TRBJ1-5|TRBV21-1|-
CASSKGDTSNQPQHF
TGTGCCAGCAGCAAAGGGGACACTAGCAATCAGCCCCAGCATTTT
>few|TRBJ2-7|TRBV19|-
CASSTRTEYEQYF
TGTGCCAGTAGTACGAGGACAGAATACGAGCAGTACTTC
>-|TRBJ1-5|TRBV5-1|TRBD1
CASSPGQADQPQHF
TGCGCCAGCAGCCCAGGACAGGCAGATCAGCCCCAGCATTTT
>-|TRBJ2-1|TRBV2|TRBD2
CASSEASYSSSGLAGEHNEQFF
TGTGCCAGCAGTGAAGCTAGCTATTCTAGCTCTGGACTAGCGGGAGAGCACAATGAGCAGTTCTTC
>-|TRBJ2-5|TRBV14|-
CASSLGGEETQYF
TGTGCCAGCAGCCTCGGCGGGGAAGAGACCCAGTACTTC
>-|TRBJ2-2|TRBV6-5|-
CASSYRKGGTGELFF
TGTGCCAGCAGTTACCGCAAAGGGGGAACCGGGGAGCTGTTTTTT
>few|TRBJ1-1|TRBV4-3|TRBD1
CASSLRTGMNTEAFF
TGCGCCAGCAGCCTCCGGACAGGGATGAACACTGAAGCTTTCTTT
>once|TRBJ1-4|TRBV7-6|-
CASSSRVEEKLFF
TGTGCCAGCAGCTCAAGAGTAGAGGAAAAACTGTTTTTT
>-|TRBJ2-1|TRBV28|TRBD1
CASSLRSGQDYNEQFF
TGTGCCAGCAGTCTCCGCTCGGGACAGGACTACAATGAGCAGTTCTTC
>-|TRBJ1-2|TRBV30|-
CAWNRGVGYTF
TGTGCCTGGAACCGAGGAGTTGGCTACACCTTC
>-|TRBJ2-5|TRBV6-5|-
CASSGGLPETQYF
TGTGCCAGCAGTGGTGGACTACCGGAGACCCAGTACTTC
>-|TRBJ2-7|TRBV27|-
CASSFGYEQYF
TGTGCCAGCAGTTTCGGCTACGAGCAGTACTTC
>once|TRBJ1-5|TRBV6-1|-
CASSEGRGQPQHF
TGTGCCAGCAGTGAAGGGAGAGGTCAGCCCCAGCATTTT
>-|TRBJ1-6|TRBV30|-
CAWRQRGMANSPLHF
TGTGCCTGGAGACAGAGGGGGATGGCTAATTCACCCCTCCACTTT
>-|TRBJ2-5|TRBV5-4|-
CASSLGQETQYF
TGTGCCAGCAGCCTCGGTCAAGAGACCCAGTACTTC
>-|TRBJ1-1|TRBV7-8|-
CASSLLGGLQNTEAFF
TGTGCCAGCAGCTTACTGGGGGGGCTACAGAACACTGAAGCTTTCTTT
>-|TRBJ2-2|TRBV5-1|TRBD1
CASSPGTANTGELFF
TGCGCCAGCAGCCCCGGGACAGCGAACACCGGGGAGCTGTTTTTT
>-|TRBJ2-5|TRBV4-3|TRBD2
CASSQKREGPGETQYF
TGCGCCAGCAGCCAGAAGCGGGAGGGCCCGGGGGAGACCCAGTACTTC
>-|TRBJ2-1|TRBV19|TRBD2
CASSIWEGYNEQFF
TGTGCCAGTAGTATATGGGAGGGATACAATGAGCAGTTCTTC
>-|TRBJ1-2|TRBV6-6|TRBD1
CASLLTGTGYGYTF
TGTGCCAGCCTCCTAACCGGGACAGGCTATGGCTACACCTTC
>-|TRBJ2-2|TRBV6-1|TRBD1
CASSEGAGGAGGELFF
TGTGCCAGCAGTGAAGGTGCAGGGGGCGCCGGCGGGGAGCTGTTTTTT
>-|TRBJ1-4|TRBV30|TRBD1
CAWSRTGASEKLFF
TGTGCCTGGAGTAGGACAGGGGCGAGTGAAAAACTGTTTTTT
>-|TRBJ1-1|TRBV18|-
CASSPDILRAFF
TGTGCCAGCTCACCTGACATCCTCAGGGCTTTCTTT
>-|TRBJ2-1|TRBV29-1|TRBD2
CSAPKTGLAGGSDEQFF
TGCAGCGCCCCCAAAACCGGACTAGCGGGAGGTTCGGATGAGCAGTTCTTC
>-|TRBJ2-1|TRBV29-1|TRBD2
CSVIWTSGSMDEQFF
TGCAGCGTAATCTGGACTAGCGGGAGTATGGATGAGCAGTTCTTC
>-|TRBJ2-5|TRBV10-3|TRBD2
CAISEGVAGGQETQYF
TGTGCCATCAGTGAGGGGGTAGCGGGGGGACAAGAGACCCAGTACTTC
>-|TRBJ2-5|TRBV7-2|-
CASSLTSGWETQYF
TGTGCCAGCAGCTTAACTTCAGGGTGGGAGACCCAGTACTTC
>-|TRBJ1-1|TRBV14|-
CASSLSLNTEAFF
TGTGCCAGCAGCCTTAGTCTGAACACTGAAGCTTTCTTT
>once|TRBJ2-2|TRBV11-1|-
CASSLVITGELFF
TGTGCCAGCAGCTTAGTCATCACCGGGGAGCTGTTTTTT
>-|TRBJ2-7|TRBV6-5|TRBD1
CASRPWTGQEQYF
TGTGCCAGCAGGCCCTGGACAGGGCAAGAGCAGTACTTC
>-|TRBJ2-5|TRBV7-2|-
CASSLGGQETQYF
TGTGCCAGCAGCTTGGGCGGGCAAGAGACCCAGTACTTC
>-|TRBJ1-2|TRBV19|TRBD1
CASSRTGGDGYTF
TGTGCCAGTAGTAGGACAGGGGGCGATGGCTACACCTTC
>-|TRBJ2-7|TRBV5-5|-
CASSPVGGEAEQYF
TGTGCCAGCAGCCCTGTAGGGGGAGAGGCCGAGCAGTACTTC
>-|TRBJ1-2|TRBV29-1|TRBD1
CSVATGEYGYTF
TGCAGCGTTGCGACAGGGGAATATGGCTACACCTTC